This T cell receptor (beta chain) was sequenced for a study of T cell repertoires in cytomegalovirus infection. The CDR3 covers 14 residues. The V gene's germline CDR1 is SQVTM and CDR2 ANQGSEA. TCRdb called the reads again in MiXCR, with one record for every CDR3 protein. The sample lists around 360,000 distinct CDR3 sequences, approximately 30% occurring once. This clonotype turned up a few times. Its cognate antigen is unknown. Sequencing was performed on cultured PBMCs, taken from culture after CMV antigen stimulation. The receptor's source is a human donor in good health (CMV status not recorded). Some clones in this sample may be carry-over from other donors' samples. This rearrangement joins TRBV29-1 to TRBJ1-2, with D possibly being TRBD1 (5 bases). This CDR3 is CGGLQGSGVKGYTF. The CDR3, as DNA: TGCGGAGGACTTCAGGGATCTGGAGTAAAAGGCTACACCTTC.